The source of this T cell receptor beta chain is a study of OX40 agonist ivuxolimab in advanced cancers. This clone was seen more than once but under ten times. Its antigen remains unknown. Germline V gene lookup returns CDR1 SGHDT and CDR2 YYEEEE. V was trimmed by 4 bases and J by 11 bases, leaving 21 bases between them. The CDR3 runs to 14 residues. Libraries were prepared by immunoSEQ multiplex PCR; TCRdb keeps only in-frame clonotypes and omits some of them. The sample consists of some 71,000 clones, 84% of them appearing once. Overall study results and limits: Clonal expansion by week 6 occurred in CD4+ and CD8+ blood T cells (at 0.1 to 3.0 mg/kg).

This sequence joins TRBV5-6 and TRBJ1-1, with no clear D. This receptor was identified in an adult with an advanced solid tumor such as melanoma, head and neck, liver or kidney cancer. The sequences come from CD4+ or CD8+ T cells sorted from blood, collected in a trial of the OX40 agonist ivuxolimab. The CDR3 loop reads CASSQAELLLKAFF. The DNA of the CDR3 is TGTGCCAGCAGCCAGGCCGAGCTACTGTTGAAGGCTTTCTTT.